These 10 T cell receptor beta chains share one sample of origin, sequenced in a study of blood T cell repertoires in COVID-19. Profiling relied on immunoSEQ multiplex PCR, and the TCRdb table lists in-frame clones only, not all of them. The repertoire holds about 220,000 clones, with around 87% as singletons. Material for sequencing was PBMCs or T cells enriched from blood (not recorded which). The source is a man younger than 40 who had been exposed to COVID-19.

The chain is built from TRBV10-3 and TRBJ1-1, with D tentatively TRBD1 (6 bases). Trimming pared 2 bases from V and 2 bases from J, leaving 9 bases between. This CDR3 has 14 amino acids. Germline CDR1 reads ENHRY; CDR2 reads SYGVKD. The CDR3 loop reads CAISEQGPNTEAFF. In DNA, the CDR3 is TGTGCCATCAGTGAGCAGGGGCCAAACACTGAAGCTTTCTTT.

V and J are TRBV6-5 and TRBJ1-6, with 8 bases identical to TRBD1. The length of the CDR3 is 13 residues. Germline CDR1 MNHEY, CDR2 SVGAGI. CDR3: CAVQTGANSPLHF. CDR3 nucleotides: TGTGCAGTACAGACAGGGGCTAATTCACCCCTCCACTTT.

The chain uses TRBV29-1 and TRBJ2-5, with D uncertain. CDR1 and CDR2 from the germline V gene are SQVTM and ANQGSEA. Trimming shortened V by 6 bases and J by 2 bases, and 10 bases separated the two germline ends. The CDR3 spans 12 residues. The CDR3 is CSVSPGQETQYF. In nucleotides, the CDR3 is TGCAGCGTATCCCCAGGACAAGAGACCCAGTACTTC.

This chain uses TRBV6-5 with TRBJ2-1; possibly TRBD2 for D (5 bases). There are 14 residues in the CDR3. The germline gives CDR1 MNHEY, CDR2 SVGAGI. V was cut by 4 bases and J by 5 bases, with 12 bases left in between. The CDR3 here is CASSWRTEDNEQFF. DNA for the CDR3: TGTGCCAGCAGTTGGAGGACTGAAGACAATGAGCAGTTCTTC.

This clone has just one count. The chain has TRBV5-5 and TRBJ2-7; D unclear. V was clipped by 2 bases and J by 3 bases, with 6 bases between them. The CDR3 loop spans 12 amino acids. Germline CDR1 and CDR2: SGHKS and YYEKEE (reference sequence). The CDR3 sequence is CASSFDFYEQYF. The CDR3 DNA sequence: TGTGCCAGCAGCTTCGACTTCTACGAGCAGTACTTC.

The V gene is TRBV5-1, the J gene TRBJ1-3, with D tentatively TRBD1 (6 bases). Trimming cost V 4 bases and J 2 bases, with 19 bases left between them. The CDR3 length is 17 residues. Per the germline V gene, CDR1 is SGHRS and CDR2 is YFSETQ. The CDR3 region has the DNA TGCGCCAGCAGCCAGGACAGAAAAGGGCTAACTGGAAACACCATATATTTT. Its protein is CASSQDRKGLTGNTIYF.

The rearrangement links TRBV12-3 or TRBV12-4 to TRBJ2-5, with 8 nucleotides matching TRBD1. The length of the CDR3 is 12 residues. V gave up 3 bases and J gave up 7 bases; unmatched junction bases: 1. For the CDR3, the DNA is TGTGCCAGCAGTTTGGACAGGGTGACCCAGTACTTC. Its protein product is CASSLDRVTQYF.

The chain links TRBV4-1 to TRBJ1-2, with D possibly matching TRBD1 (6 bases). Trimming stripped 3 bases from V and 4 bases from J, with 15 bases between. The germline V gene encodes CDR1 MGHRA and CDR2 YSYEKL. The CDR3 runs 15 residues. CDR3 in amino acids: CASSHPVQGRYGYTF. Here the CDR3 DNA reads TGCGCCAGCAGCCATCCCGTACAGGGACGCTATGGCTACACCTTC.

The genes are TRBV7-9 and TRBJ2-7; D is possibly TRBD1 (6 bases). Per the germline V gene, CDR1 is SEHNR and CDR2 is FQNEAQ (reference sequence). This CDR3 comprises 14 residues. V gave up 6 bases and J gave up 3 bases, with 15 bases separating them. DNA for the CDR3: TGTGCCAGCAGTAAAACCGGGACATACTACGAGCAGTACTTC. It translates to CASSKTGTYYEQYF.

The chain is built from TRBV4-3 and TRBJ2-5; 15 nucleotides line up with TRBD2. J gave up 4 bases and V 4 bases, and 4 bases lay outside the gene matches. CDR1 and CDR2 (germline): LGHNA, YSLEER. The CDR3 extends over 16 amino acids. The CDR3 sequence: CASSRTSGGEGETQYF. CDR3 sequence (DNA): TGCGCCAGCAGCCGGACTAGCGGGGGGGAGGGAGAGACCCAGTACTTC.